The rows below give T cell receptor beta chains drawn from one sample of a study of identical twins. TCRdb independently ran MiXCR on the 5' RACE reads; one entry per CDR3 protein. The profile shows about 290,000 distinct CDR3 sequences, roughly 10% of them singletons. The same data also contributed to another study, on yellow fever vaccine responses in identical twins.

Material: CD8+ T cells sorted from blood. All receptors come from a woman between 18 and 29 years old in good health. The CDR3 runs from the conserved cysteine through the conserved F or W. Fields, in order: J gene, V gene, clone size, CDR3 length, D gene, CDR3 protein, CDR3 DNA. A D gene is named only where the DNA matches it firmly. Size values are once, few and many counts, or a class for expanded clones, and some rows have none.

j_gene: TRBJ2-1; v_gene: TRBV6-2/TRBV6-3; abundance: .; len: 16; d_gene: .; CDR3aa: CASRDLPGGYNDEQFF; CDR3nt: TGTGCCAGCAGAGATCTCCCCGGCGGCTACAACGATGAGCAGTTCTTC
j_gene: TRBJ2-1; v_gene: TRBV20-1; abundance: many; len: 14; d_gene: .; CDR3aa: CSATGTEGYNEQFF; CDR3nt: TGCAGTGCTACCGGGACGGAGGGGTACAATGAGCAGTTCTTC
j_gene: TRBJ2-1; v_gene: TRBV19; abundance: few; len: 15; d_gene: TRBD1; CDR3aa: CASSAPGQRAGGQFF; CDR3nt: TGTGCCAGTAGTGCGCCGGGACAGAGGGCCGGCGGGCAGTTCTTC
j_gene: TRBJ2-7; v_gene: TRBV4-2; abundance: .; len: 18; d_gene: .; CDR3aa: CASSQEEVTTRANYEQYF; CDR3nt: TGTGCCAGCAGCCAAGAAGAGGTGACTACACGGGCCAACTACGAGCAGTACTTC
j_gene: TRBJ2-7; v_gene: TRBV20-1; abundance: many; len: 16; d_gene: TRBD1; CDR3aa: CSVLKLPGQGPYEQYF; CDR3nt: TGCAGTGTTCTGAAATTGCCGGGACAGGGTCCCTACGAGCAGTACTTC
j_gene: TRBJ2-7; v_gene: TRBV10-3; abundance: few; len: 13; d_gene: TRBD2; CDR3aa: CAIRGLAGDEQYF; CDR3nt: TGTGCCATCAGGGGACTAGCGGGGGACGAGCAGTACTTC
j_gene: TRBJ2-1; v_gene: TRBV9; abundance: .; len: 14; d_gene: .; CDR3aa: CASSVSGSFDEQFF; CDR3nt: TGTGCCAGCAGCGTATCGGGCAGTTTCGATGAGCAGTTCTTC
j_gene: TRBJ1-2; v_gene: TRBV5-4; abundance: few; len: 15; d_gene: .; CDR3aa: CASSVDGGLSYGYTF; CDR3nt: TGTGCCAGCAGCGTGGACGGGGGGCTCAGCTATGGCTACACCTTC
j_gene: TRBJ2-3; v_gene: TRBV4-1; abundance: .; len: 14; d_gene: .; CDR3aa: CPSSQATNTDTQYF; CDR3nt: TGCCCCAGCAGCCAGGCGACAAACACAGATACGCAGTATTTT
j_gene: TRBJ2-7; v_gene: TRBV28; abundance: .; len: 13; d_gene: .; CDR3aa: CASSSGPDDEQYF; CDR3nt: TGTGCCAGCAGTTCGGGACCGGATGACGAGCAGTACTTC
j_gene: TRBJ2-2; v_gene: TRBV14; abundance: many; len: 16; d_gene: TRBD2; CDR3aa: CASSPRLAGDTGELFF; CDR3nt: TGTGCCAGCAGCCCCAGACTAGCGGGCGACACCGGGGAGCTGTTTTTT
j_gene: TRBJ2-7; v_gene: TRBV20-1; abundance: few; len: 13; d_gene: .; CDR3aa: CSARASGWYEQYF; CDR3nt: TGCAGTGCTAGAGCCTCTGGGTGGTACGAGCAGTACTTC
j_gene: TRBJ2-1; v_gene: TRBV30; abundance: .; len: 11; d_gene: .; CDR3aa: CACTDLGEQFF; CDR3nt: TGTGCCTGCACCGACCTTGGTGAGCAGTTCTTC
j_gene: TRBJ2-7; v_gene: TRBV6-1; abundance: many; len: 17; d_gene: TRBD2; CDR3aa: CASRPGLANLKGLEQYF; CDR3nt: TGTGCCAGCAGACCGGGACTAGCGAATTTAAAGGGTCTCGAGCAGTACTTC
j_gene: TRBJ2-1; v_gene: TRBV9; abundance: .; len: 15; d_gene: .; CDR3aa: CASSVPSTGHNEQFF; CDR3nt: TGTGCCAGCAGCGTACCTTCTACAGGGCACAATGAGCAGTTCTTC
j_gene: TRBJ1-5; v_gene: TRBV29-1; abundance: few; len: 14; d_gene: .; CDR3aa: CSVKEASSNQPQHF; CDR3nt: TGCAGCGTTAAGGAGGCTAGCAGCAATCAGCCCCAGCATTTT
j_gene: TRBJ2-1; v_gene: TRBV6-5; abundance: few; len: 15; d_gene: TRBD2; CDR3aa: CASSWSGGSNNEQFF; CDR3nt: TGTGCCAGCAGTTGGAGCGGGGGGTCTAACAATGAGCAGTTCTTC
j_gene: TRBJ2-7; v_gene: TRBV12-3/TRBV12-4; abundance: many; len: 18; d_gene: .; CDR3aa: CASSFGPLWGDQAYEQYF; CDR3nt: TGTGCCAGCAGTTTTGGCCCCTTGTGGGGGGACCAGGCCTACGAGCAGTACTTC
j_gene: TRBJ2-2; v_gene: TRBV12-3/TRBV12-4; abundance: many; len: 15; d_gene: .; CDR3aa: CASRDIWANTGELFF; CDR3nt: TGTGCCAGCAGGGATATTTGGGCAAACACCGGGGAGCTGTTTTTT
j_gene: TRBJ2-1; v_gene: TRBV4-3; abundance: .; len: 20; d_gene: TRBD2; CDR3aa: CASSQGIGIVGGRLYNEQFF; CDR3nt: TGCGCCAGCAGCCAAGGAATCGGCATCGTGGGCGGGAGGCTCTACAATGAGCAGTTCTTC
j_gene: TRBJ2-2; v_gene: TRBV4-3; abundance: few; len: 16; d_gene: .; CDR3aa: CASSQDMSANTGELFF; CDR3nt: TGCGCCAGCAGCCAAGACATGAGCGCGAACACCGGGGAGCTGTTTTTT
j_gene: TRBJ2-1; v_gene: TRBV2; abundance: few; len: 17; d_gene: .; CDR3aa: CASSDPGAGKDFNEQFF; CDR3nt: TGTGCCAGCAGTGATCCGGGGGCAGGGAAAGACTTCAATGAGCAGTTCTTC
j_gene: TRBJ2-7; v_gene: TRBV28; abundance: few; len: 14; d_gene: .; CDR3aa: CASSFRAGVYEQYF; CDR3nt: TGTGCCAGCAGTTTTCGGGCAGGAGTCTACGAGCAGTACTTC
j_gene: TRBJ2-3; v_gene: TRBV7-2; abundance: .; len: 16; d_gene: TRBD1; CDR3aa: CASSRPGTGPTDTQYF; CDR3nt: TGTGCCAGCAGCCGACCCGGGACAGGGCCCACAGATACGCAGTATTTT
j_gene: TRBJ2-1; v_gene: TRBV2; abundance: many; len: 11; d_gene: TRBD1; CDR3aa: CATYTGAEQFF; CDR3nt: TGTGCCACTTATACAGGGGCTGAGCAGTTCTTC
j_gene: TRBJ2-7; v_gene: TRBV6-5; abundance: few; len: 16; d_gene: .; CDR3aa: CASSYSSDRISYEQYF; CDR3nt: TGTGCCAGCAGTTACTCGTCCGACAGAATCTCCTACGAGCAGTACTTC
j_gene: TRBJ2-2; v_gene: TRBV7-3; abundance: .; len: 15; d_gene: .; CDR3aa: CASSLIGGTTGELFF; CDR3nt: TGTGCCAGCAGCCTCATAGGGGGGACCACCGGGGAGCTGTTTTTT
j_gene: TRBJ2-7; v_gene: TRBV25-1; abundance: many; len: 16; d_gene: TRBD1; CDR3aa: CASSSPGDRGEYEQYF; CDR3nt: TGTGCCAGCAGTTCCCCGGGAGACAGGGGAGAATACGAGCAGTACTTC
j_gene: TRBJ2-7; v_gene: TRBV29-1; abundance: few; len: 13; d_gene: .; CDR3aa: CSVEEPLISEQYF; CDR3nt: TGCAGCGTTGAAGAGCCGCTCATCTCCGAGCAGTACTTC
j_gene: TRBJ1-1; v_gene: TRBV7-9; abundance: few; len: 14; d_gene: .; CDR3aa: CASSALSGQGEAFF; CDR3nt: TGTGCCAGCAGCGCCCTAAGCGGGCAAGGTGAAGCTTTCTTT
j_gene: TRBJ1-4; v_gene: TRBV4-3; abundance: .; len: 15; d_gene: .; CDR3aa: CASSQDRRGDEKLFF; CDR3nt: TGCGCCAGCAGCCAAGATCGGCGAGGGGATGAAAAACTGTTTTTT
j_gene: TRBJ2-5; v_gene: TRBV11-2; abundance: few; len: 16; d_gene: TRBD2; CDR3aa: CASSFLGSGRGMTQYF; CDR3nt: TGTGCCAGCAGCTTTCTGGGTAGCGGGAGGGGGATGACCCAGTACTTC
j_gene: TRBJ2-1; v_gene: TRBV2; abundance: many; len: 15; d_gene: .; CDR3aa: CASSELADLYNEQFF; CDR3nt: TGTGCCAGCAGTGAATTAGCGGACCTATACAATGAGCAGTTCTTC
j_gene: TRBJ2-1; v_gene: TRBV9; abundance: few; len: 15; d_gene: .; CDR3aa: CASSAQTGRDNEQFF; CDR3nt: TGTGCCAGCAGCGCCCAGACAGGGAGGGACAATGAGCAGTTCTTC
j_gene: TRBJ2-7; v_gene: TRBV29-1; abundance: many; len: 15; d_gene: TRBD1; CDR3aa: CSVELRDRGAYEQYF; CDR3nt: TGCAGCGTCGAACTCCGGGACAGGGGGGCCTACGAGCAGTACTTC
j_gene: TRBJ2-7; v_gene: TRBV4-2; abundance: few; len: 13; d_gene: TRBD1; CDR3aa: CASNSQGAREQYF; CDR3nt: TGTGCCAGCAACTCACAGGGGGCTCGCGAGCAGTACTTC
j_gene: TRBJ2-6; v_gene: TRBV15; abundance: .; len: 18; d_gene: .; CDR3aa: CATSRDPYYTTGANVLTF; CDR3nt: TGTGCCACCAGCAGAGACCCCTACTACACCACTGGGGCCAACGTCCTGACTTTC
j_gene: TRBJ2-5; v_gene: TRBV28; abundance: many; len: 14; d_gene: .; CDR3aa: CASSPPALQETQYF; CDR3nt: TGTGCCAGCAGCCCCCCAGCGCTCCAAGAGACCCAGTACTTC
j_gene: TRBJ2-3; v_gene: TRBV10-3; abundance: .; len: 17; d_gene: TRBD2; CDR3aa: CAIKGTSGGVGTDTQYF; CDR3nt: TGTGCCATCAAGGGGACTAGCGGGGGGGTCGGCACAGATACGCAGTATTTT
j_gene: TRBJ2-1; v_gene: TRBV20-1; abundance: once; len: 16; d_gene: .; CDR3aa: CSARDLGGPSYNEQFF; CDR3nt: TGCAGTGCTAGAGATCTAGGGGGGCCCTCCTACAATGAGCAGTTCTTC
j_gene: TRBJ2-1; v_gene: TRBV12-3/TRBV12-4; abundance: .; len: 16; d_gene: .; CDR3aa: CASSLRRDSSYNEQFF; CDR3nt: TGTGCCAGCAGTCTCCGCCGGGACTCTTCCTACAATGAGCAGTTCTTC
j_gene: TRBJ2-1; v_gene: TRBV7-9; abundance: many; len: 13; d_gene: .; CDR3aa: CASSPSGSNEQFF; CDR3nt: TGTGCCAGCAGCCCCAGCGGGTCGAATGAGCAGTTCTTC
j_gene: TRBJ2-7; v_gene: TRBV28; abundance: many; len: 15; d_gene: .; CDR3aa: CASSLWGTIPYEQYF; CDR3nt: TGTGCCAGCAGTTTGTGGGGGACGATACCCTACGAGCAGTACTTC
j_gene: TRBJ2-2; v_gene: TRBV7-9; abundance: .; len: 14; d_gene: .; CDR3aa: CASSHPGYTGELFF; CDR3nt: TGTGCCAGCAGCCATCCAGGTTACACCGGGGAGCTGTTTTTT
j_gene: TRBJ2-7; v_gene: TRBV29-1; abundance: .; len: 13; d_gene: .; CDR3aa: CSVTGQSRYEQYF; CDR3nt: TGCAGCGTTACCGGACAGTCACGCTACGAGCAGTACTTC
j_gene: TRBJ1-2; v_gene: TRBV4-3; abundance: many; len: 15; d_gene: .; CDR3aa: CASSQTRGRNYGYTF; CDR3nt: TGCGCCAGCAGCCAAACCCGGGGCAGAAACTATGGCTACACCTTC
j_gene: TRBJ2-3; v_gene: TRBV14; abundance: few; len: 16; d_gene: .; CDR3aa: CASSHLGTSSTDTQYF; CDR3nt: TGTGCCAGCAGCCATCTAGGAACCTCTAGCACAGATACGCAGTATTTT
j_gene: TRBJ1-1; v_gene: TRBV19; abundance: few; len: 15; d_gene: .; CDR3aa: CASSMNGWGPTEAFF; CDR3nt: TGTGCCAGTAGTATGAACGGGTGGGGACCCACTGAAGCTTTCTTT
j_gene: TRBJ2-7; v_gene: TRBV7-2; abundance: few; len: 15; d_gene: .; CDR3aa: CASSLSAGSSYEQYF; CDR3nt: TGTGCCAGCAGCTTATCCGCGGGGAGCTCCTACGAGCAGTACTTC
j_gene: TRBJ2-1; v_gene: TRBV27; abundance: many; len: 14; d_gene: .; CDR3aa: CASSPGQNYNEQFF; CDR3nt: TGTGCCAGCAGTCCGGGACAAAACTACAATGAGCAGTTCTTC
j_gene: TRBJ2-7; v_gene: TRBV12-3/TRBV12-4; abundance: many; len: 13; d_gene: TRBD1; CDR3aa: CASRTGNSYEQYF; CDR3nt: TGTGCCAGCAGGACAGGGAACTCCTACGAGCAGTACTTC
j_gene: TRBJ2-7; v_gene: TRBV12-3/TRBV12-4; abundance: .; len: 13; d_gene: .; CDR3aa: CASSILLGVEQYF; CDR3nt: TGTGCCAGCAGCATCTTGCTAGGGGTCGAGCAGTACTTC
j_gene: TRBJ1-1; v_gene: TRBV7-2; abundance: .; len: 12; d_gene: .; CDR3aa: CASSLMNVEAFF; CDR3nt: TGTGCCAGCAGCTTAATGAACGTTGAAGCTTTCTTT
j_gene: TRBJ1-2; v_gene: TRBV7-9; abundance: many; len: 15; d_gene: TRBD1; CDR3aa: CASSSSMTGNYGYTF; CDR3nt: TGTGCCAGCAGCTCATCAATGACAGGGAACTATGGCTACACCTTC
j_gene: TRBJ2-7; v_gene: TRBV4-3; abundance: .; len: 15; d_gene: .; CDR3aa: CASSQDFAGLYEQYF; CDR3nt: TGCGCCAGCAGCCAAGATTTCGCAGGGCTCTACGAGCAGTACTTC